This T cell receptor beta chain was sequenced during a study of cytomegalovirus exposure and HLA in healthy donors. A multiplex PCR was run with 60 Vbeta primers and 13 Jbeta primers. Libraries were prepared by immunoSEQ multiplex PCR; TCRdb keeps only in-frame clonotypes and omits some of them. The repertoire has more than 150,000 clones, roughly 87% of them found once; the top ten carry more than 0.2%. The TCR sequence derives from a girl under two years old in good health and CMV-seronegative. Sequenced material: PBMCs.

The CDR3 spells CASSFGSTSLQDEQYF. The CDR3 DNA follows: TGTGCCAGCAGCTTTGGTTCGACTAGCCTCCAGGATGAGCAGTACTTC. The chain employs TRBV11-2 and TRBJ2-7, with TRBD2 matching over 7 bases. Germline V gives CDR1 SGHAT, CDR2 FQNNGV. The CDR3 length is 16 residues. V lost 3 bases and J lost 7; bases outside the gene matches: 15.